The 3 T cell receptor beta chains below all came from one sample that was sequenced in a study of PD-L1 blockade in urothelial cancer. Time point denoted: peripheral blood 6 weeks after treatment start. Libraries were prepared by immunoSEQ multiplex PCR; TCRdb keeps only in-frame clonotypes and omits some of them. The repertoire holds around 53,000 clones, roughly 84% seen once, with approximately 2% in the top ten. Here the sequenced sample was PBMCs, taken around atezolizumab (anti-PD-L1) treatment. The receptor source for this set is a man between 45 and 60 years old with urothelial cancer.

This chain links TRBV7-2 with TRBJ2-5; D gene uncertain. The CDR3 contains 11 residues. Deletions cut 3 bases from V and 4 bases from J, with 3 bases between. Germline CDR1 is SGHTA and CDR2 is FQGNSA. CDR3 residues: CASSFLETQYF. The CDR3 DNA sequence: TGTGCCAGCAGCTTCCTAGAGACCCAGTACTTC. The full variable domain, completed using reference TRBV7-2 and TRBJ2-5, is GAGVSQSPSNKVTEKGKDVELRCDPISGHTALYWYRQSLGQGLEFLIYFQGNSAPDKSGLPSDRFSAERTGGSVSTLTIQRTQQEDSAVYLCASSFLETQYFGPGTRLLVL.

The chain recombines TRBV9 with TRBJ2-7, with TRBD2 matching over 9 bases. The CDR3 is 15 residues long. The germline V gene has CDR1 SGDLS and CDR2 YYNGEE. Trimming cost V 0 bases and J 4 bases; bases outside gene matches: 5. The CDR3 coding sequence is TGTGCCAGCAGCGTAGGGCTAGCGGGGCCATACGAGCAGTACTTC. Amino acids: CASSVGLAGPYEQYF. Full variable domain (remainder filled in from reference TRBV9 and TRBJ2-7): DSGVTQTPKHLITATGQRVTLRCSPRSGDLSVYWYQQSLDQGLQFLIQYYNGEERAKGNILERFSAQQFPDLHSELNLSSLELGDSALYFCASSVGLAGPYEQYFGPGTRLTVT.

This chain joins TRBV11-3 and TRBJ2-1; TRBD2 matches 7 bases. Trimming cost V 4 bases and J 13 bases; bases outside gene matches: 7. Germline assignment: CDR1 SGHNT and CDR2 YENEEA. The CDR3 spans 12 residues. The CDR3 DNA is TGTGCCAGCAGCTCGGTACGGGGGGAACAGTTCTTC. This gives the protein CASSSVRGEQFF.